Presented here are 7 T cell receptor beta chains from one specimen sequenced in a study of OX40 agonist ivuxolimab in advanced cancers. Data came from immunoSEQ multiplex PCR; TCRdb stores just in-frame clones and leaves some out. The sample shows roughly 90,000 clones, approximately 91% of them seen only once. The source material was CD4+ or CD8+ T cells sorted from blood, sampled in a trial of the OX40 agonist ivuxolimab. These receptors came from an adult with an advanced solid tumor such as melanoma, head and neck, liver or kidney cancer.

The CDR3 DNA reads as TGTGCCAGCAGCCAAGGGACTAGAAATCCCTACGAGCAGTACTTC. Residues: CASSQGTRNPYEQYF. The chain combines TRBV4-2 with TRBJ2-7; TRBD2 agrees at 7 bases. V lost 1 base, J lost 2 bases, and 5 bases stayed unmatched. Germline assignment: CDR1 LGHNA and CDR2 YNFKEQ. The CDR3 totals 15 residues.

The V and J genes are TRBV7-3 and TRBJ2-7, with 8 bases fitting TRBD1. The CDR3 covers 13 residues. The V gene end was trimmed by 4 bases and the J gene end by 6 bases; junction bases not matched to a gene: 5. Germline CDR1 SGHTA, CDR2 FQGTGA. The CDR3 nucleotides read TGTGCCAGCAGCTCGACAGGGGCAGGCGAGCAGTACTTC. This sequence encodes CASSSTGAGEQYF.

This clone was seen a single time. The chain is built from TRBV7-6 and TRBJ2-3; TRBD1 might be the D (5 bases). The CDR3 loop spans 14 amino acids. V was pared by 2 bases and J by 5 bases, with 11 bases between. Germline CDR1 and CDR2: SGHVS and FNYEAQ. Here the CDR3 reads CASSLISGQDTQYF. The CDR3 nucleotides are TGTGCCAGCAGCTTAATTTCAGGGCAAGATACGCAGTATTTT.

This chain links TRBV27 with TRBJ2-1; D uncertain. V was clipped by 4 bases and J by 2 bases, with 12 bases between them. CDR1 is MNHEY, CDR2 SMNVEV, per germline (reference sequence). CDR3 length equals 15 residues. The CDR3 reads CASSSRLSTYNEQFF. The CDR3 DNA sequence: TGTGCCAGCAGTTCCCGACTGTCTACCTACAATGAGCAGTTCTTC.

The chain has TRBV5-4 and TRBJ2-2, with TRBD2 identical over 7 bases. This CDR3 region has 17 residues. The V and J ends lost 4 bases and 1 base, in that order; junction bases with no gene match: 10. Per the germline V gene, CDR1 is SGHNT and CDR2 is YYREEE (reference sequence). In DNA, the CDR3 is TGTGCCAGCAGCGCGTCTAGCGGACTTAAGAACACCGGGGAGCTGTTTTTT. Amino acid sequence: CASSASSGLKNTGELFF.

This rearrangement joins TRBV2 to TRBJ2-5; 10 bases are shared with TRBD2. Germline values: CDR1 SNHLY, CDR2 FYNNEI. V lost 5 bases and J lost 2; bases outside the gene matches: 2. The CDR3 runs to 14 residues. The CDR3, as DNA: TGTGCCAGCAGTAGGACTAGCGGACAAGAGACCCAGTACTTC. It encodes CASSRTSGQETQYF.

The V call is TRBV7-2, the J call TRBJ1-5; the match to TRBD1 covers 7 bases. There are 16 residues in the CDR3. J lost 4 bases, V lost 2 bases, and 8 bases had no gene match. CDR1 is SGHTA, CDR2 FQGNSA, per germline. CDR3 amino acids: CASSLKGAGQNQPQHF. CDR3 DNA sequence: TGTGCCAGCAGCTTAAAGGGCGCGGGACAGAATCAGCCCCAGCATTTT.